The sample holds many counts of the clone carrying this TCR beta chain. The antigen is unknown. Via MiXCR, TCRdb re-called the 5' RACE reads, giving one row per CDR3 protein. Here the sample spans 300,000 to 400,000 distinct CDR3 sequences, almost 4% being singletons. The data were taken from a study of T cells after yellow fever vaccination. Background on the study: Preparation used SMART-Seq v4 Ultra Low Input for the low-cell-number fractions.

The V segment lost 5 bases and the J segment 8 bases; nucleotides outside the gene matches: 7. Germline CDR1 reads ENHRY; CDR2 reads SYGVKD. The CDR3 contains 16 residues. General study results and limits: Reappearance after the booster was observed for most primary-vaccination clones (around 95% CD4, approximately 90% CD8).

Sequencing used PBMCs, obtained 5 days after the yellow fever booster vaccination. V usage is TRBV10-3 and J usage is TRBJ2-1; 15 positions match TRBD2. The sequence derives from a man between 18 and 29 years old who received the YFV17D yellow fever vaccine. CDR3 residues: CAISSAGTSGGYEQFF. The CDR3 region has the DNA TGTGCCATCAGTTCAGCCGGGACTAGCGGGGGGTATGAGCAGTTCTTC.